A single TCR beta chain is shown here with its context. The target antigen is unknown. This record comes from a study of shared clonotypes between healthy human individuals. Study-wide context: The donor group consisted of two women and a few men, aged 18 to 49. Study-wide points: Sorted-subset samples were not fully sequenced, rarefaction indicated. Against clonotypes common to all four donors, non-shared ones had lower generation probabilities.

Investigators divided CD4+ cells into CD45RA+ naive and CD45RA-negative memory subsets. V was cut by 4 bases and J by 0 bases, with 10 bases left in between. Germline CDR1 is SGHKS and CDR2 is YYEKEE (reference sequence). CDR3 length equals 15 residues. The repertoire was sequenced with immunoSEQ multiplex PCR; TCRdb's copy has only in-frame clones and lacks some. The table lists some 1 million clones, about 76% of them singletons. Sequencing was carried out using memory CD4+ T cells sorted from blood. Subset here: CD45RA-negative fraction. This clonotype originated in a young man in good health. The V and J genes are TRBV5-5 and TRBJ2-2, with D perhaps TRBD1 (5 bases). As DNA, the CDR3 is TGTGCCAGCAGCCTGGGGCCCGCGAACACCGGGGAGCTGTTTTTT. Translated, it gives CASSLGPANTGELFF.